These 2 T cell receptor beta chains were all obtained from the same sample, sequenced in a study of T cell responses to AZD1222 COVID-19 vaccine. Clones were read by immunoSEQ multiplex PCR, and TCRdb kept only the in-frame ones, dropping some. The sample lists fewer than 120,000 clones; approximately 94% were seen once. Specimen: peripheral blood, collected 28 days after the second AZD1222 dose. Receptors originate from an adult who received the AZD1222 COVID-19 vaccine.

The chain carries TRBV20-1 and TRBJ2-5; 7 nucleotides match TRBD1. Germline assignment: CDR1 DFQATT and CDR2 SNEGSKA (reference sequence). This CDR3 region has 11 residues. The trim removed 6 bases at V and 5 bases at J, leaving 3 bases unmatched. The CDR3 sequence is CSAIRGETQYF. In nucleotides, the CDR3 is TGCAGTGCGATCAGGGGGGAGACCCAGTACTTC.

V and J are TRBV4-2 and TRBJ2-3; TRBD2 agrees at 11 bases. Germline-derived CDR1 and CDR2 are LGHNA and YNFKEQ. The CDR3 loop spans 18 amino acids. Germline trimming cut 4 bases from V and 1 base from J; bases unmatched to any gene: 10. The CDR3 reads CASSPSISGGARTDTQYF. The CDR3 DNA is TGTGCCAGCAGCCCAAGCATTAGCGGGGGGGCCCGCACAGATACGCAGTATTTT.